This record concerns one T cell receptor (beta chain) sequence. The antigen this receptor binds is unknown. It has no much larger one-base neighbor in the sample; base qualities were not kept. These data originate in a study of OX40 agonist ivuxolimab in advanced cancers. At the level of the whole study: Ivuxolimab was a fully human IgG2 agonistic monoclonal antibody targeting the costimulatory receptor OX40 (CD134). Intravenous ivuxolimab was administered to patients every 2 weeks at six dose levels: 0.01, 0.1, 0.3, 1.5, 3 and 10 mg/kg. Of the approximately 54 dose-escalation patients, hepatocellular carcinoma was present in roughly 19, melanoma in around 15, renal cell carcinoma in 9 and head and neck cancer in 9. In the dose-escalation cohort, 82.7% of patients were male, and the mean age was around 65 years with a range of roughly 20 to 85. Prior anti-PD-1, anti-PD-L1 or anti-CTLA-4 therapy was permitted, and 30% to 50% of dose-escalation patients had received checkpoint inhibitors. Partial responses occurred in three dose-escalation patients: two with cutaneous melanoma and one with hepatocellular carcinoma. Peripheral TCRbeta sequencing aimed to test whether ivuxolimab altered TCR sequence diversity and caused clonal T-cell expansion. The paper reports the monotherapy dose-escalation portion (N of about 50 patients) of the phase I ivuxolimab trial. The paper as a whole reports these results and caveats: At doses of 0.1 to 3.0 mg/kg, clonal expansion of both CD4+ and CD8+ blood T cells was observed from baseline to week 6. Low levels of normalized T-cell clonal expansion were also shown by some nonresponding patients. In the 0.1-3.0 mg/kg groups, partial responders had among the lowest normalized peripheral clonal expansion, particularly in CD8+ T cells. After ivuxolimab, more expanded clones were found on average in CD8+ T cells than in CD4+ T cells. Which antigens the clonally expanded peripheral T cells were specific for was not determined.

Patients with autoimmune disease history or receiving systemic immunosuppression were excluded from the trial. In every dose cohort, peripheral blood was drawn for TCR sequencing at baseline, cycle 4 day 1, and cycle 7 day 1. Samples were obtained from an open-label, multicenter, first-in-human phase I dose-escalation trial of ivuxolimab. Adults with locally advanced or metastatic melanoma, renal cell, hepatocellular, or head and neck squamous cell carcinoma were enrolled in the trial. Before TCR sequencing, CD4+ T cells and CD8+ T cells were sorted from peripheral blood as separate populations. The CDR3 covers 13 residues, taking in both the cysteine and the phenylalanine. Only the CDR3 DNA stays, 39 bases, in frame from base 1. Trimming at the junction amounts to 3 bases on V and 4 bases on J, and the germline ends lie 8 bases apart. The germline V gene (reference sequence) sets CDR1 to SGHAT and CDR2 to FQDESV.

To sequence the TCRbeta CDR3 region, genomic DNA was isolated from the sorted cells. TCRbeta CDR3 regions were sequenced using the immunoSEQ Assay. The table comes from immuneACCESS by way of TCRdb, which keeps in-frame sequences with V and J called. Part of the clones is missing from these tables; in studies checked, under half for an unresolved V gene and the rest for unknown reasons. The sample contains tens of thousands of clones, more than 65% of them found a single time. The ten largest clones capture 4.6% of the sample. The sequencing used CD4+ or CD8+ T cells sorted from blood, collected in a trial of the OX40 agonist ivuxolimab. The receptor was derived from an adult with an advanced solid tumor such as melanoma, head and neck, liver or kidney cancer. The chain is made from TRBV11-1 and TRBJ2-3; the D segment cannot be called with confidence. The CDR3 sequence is CASSFPGADTQYF. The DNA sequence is TGTGCCAGCAGCTTCCCTGGGGCAGATACGCAGTATTTT.